This paragraph reports one T cell receptor (beta chain). Trimming took 7 bases from V and 7 from J, leaving 19 bases between them. Germline V gene lookup returns CDR1 MNHNS and CDR2 SASEGT. The CDR3 loop spans 15 amino acids. Described time point: newly diagnosed GD, antithyroid drugs for less than 3 months. From PBMCs, RNA was extracted and then used to make the TCR library. This record comes from a study of regulatory T cells in long-lasting Graves disease. Assembly of TCR beta libraries relied on iRepertoire HTBI primers together with Arm-PCR of CDR3 regions. TCRdb recomputed calls from the multiplex PCR reads with MiXCR, one row per CDR3 protein. Among about 400,000 distinct CDR3 sequences listed, around 15% were seen once. This same sample was also taken into another study, of T cells in Graves' hyperthyroidism and ophthalmopathy.

The receptor's source is a woman aged 18-35 years with Graves disease. The specimen comprised peripheral blood mononuclear cells (PBMCs), sampled at new diagnosis, from a patient treated with antithyroid drugs. V usage is TRBV6-1 and J usage is TRBJ2-2, with D maybe TRBD2 (7 bases). CDR3 nucleotides: TGTGCCAGCACCCCACGGGGGGCGGAAGTCGGGGAGCTGTTTTTT. Its translation: CASTPRGAEVGELFF.